This TCR beta chain was observed in a study of blood T cell repertoires in COVID-19. Study-level background: The cDNA or gDNA used as material had been derived from T cells, B-cell-depleted T cells, or PBMCs.

The CDR3 loop spans 15 amino acids. V lost 7 bases and J 3 bases, leaving 15 bases between the germline ends. Germline lookup yields CDR1 LNHDA and CDR2 SQIVND (reference sequence). Original analysis: Reference gene primer amplification gave nucleated cell count estimates. Only in-frame clones appear in the TCRdb table, and some are missing; sequencing was by immunoSEQ multiplex PCR. For V, J and clone size, that table is used; D and trimming come from the DNA. The table lists fewer than 350,000 clones, around 81% of them singletons. Sequenced material: peripheral blood. V gene TRBV19 combines with J gene TRBJ2-2; D possibly corresponds to TRBD2 (6 bases). This receptor was taken from a woman aged 55-69 years with active or convalescent COVID-19. The CDR3 DNA reads as TGTGCCAGTATGGGGGGTCCCCTTTACACCGGGGAGCTGTTTTTT. Translating gives CASMGGPLYTGELFF.